This TCR beta chain was documented in a study of blood T cell repertoires in COVID-19 (dated by TCRdb to 2020 to 2021). In terms of the full investigation: The collaborator samples originated in the United States, Italy and Spain and spanned the acute and convalescent phases of COVID-19. The material from the prospective study consisted of cDNA or gDNA derived from T cells, B-cell-depleted T cells, or PBMCs. Deeply sampled blood TCRbeta repertoires from subjects exposed to, actively infected with, or recovered from COVID-19 were included in the dataset. A freely available public database, intended as a resource for researchers studying the immune response to SARS-CoV-2, is where the repertoires were released. Samples were obtained from the ongoing ImmuneRACE study (first 160 participants) and from over 1,000 subjects provided by 6 global collaborators. Sample metadata almost always included a de-identified subject ID, COVID-19 status, age in years and sex. Where HLA class I and class II types were available, the types were taken from metadata supplied by the sample provider, not from assay-based typing.

As regards this clone: No antigen is known for it. No base-level quality is on record; no much larger clone is a single base apart.

Per the germline V gene, SGHDT is the CDR1 and YYEEEE is the CDR2. The CDR3 numbers 16 residues from cysteine through phenylalanine. Only the CDR3 part of the read is kept: 48 bases, read in frame from the first base. V trim: 2 bases; J trim: 9 bases; unmatched bases: 13. TCRbeta CDR3 regions were amplified from genomic DNA by means of the immunoSEQ Assay, a bias-controlled multiplex PCR. On the authors' methods: The number of nucleated cells in each sample was estimated from the amplification of reference gene primers within the assay. To quantify the absolute abundance of each unique TCRbeta CDR3 rearrangement, sequence reads were collapsed and filtered. For each sample, productive Simpson clonality was calculated as the square root of Simpson's diversity index over productive rearrangements. This immuneACCESS table, as held by TCRdb, lists in-frame sequences with V and J called but not all clones. Of the missing ones, under half trace to an unresolved V gene in checked studies; the others have no known cause. V, J and clone size were drawn from that table, and D and trimming were deduced from the DNA. For this sample there are 150,000 to 160,000 clones; around 82% appear just once. The ten largest clones capture 0.63% of the sample.

In Seattle, one collaborating source enrolled patients while the infection was active and tracked those patients longitudinally over the course of disease. Each collaborating institution followed its own protocols to collect whole blood in K2EDTA tubes. Collaborator samples were shipped for TCRbeta analysis as frozen whole blood, isolated PBMCs, or DNA extracted from either sample type. The investigation overall reported the following: The quantity of clinical and demographic metadata differed by source and by participant and was supplied without curation.

The receptor chain draws on TRBV5-6 and TRBJ1-5, with 8 central nucleotides matching TRBD1. Specimen: peripheral blood. This TCR was sampled from a man aged 60 to 69 with COVID-19, enrolled during active disease. The DNA sequence follows: TGTGCCAGCAGCTTAGGGACAGGTGTTACCACTGGGCCCCAGCATTTT. Translation gives CASSLGTGVTTGPQHF.